The 24 T cell receptor beta chains below were found in one sample sequenced in a study of cytomegalovirus exposure and HLA in healthy donors. With 60 Vbeta and 13 Jbeta primers, the PCR was carried out. TCRdb's table, derived via immunoSEQ multiplex PCR, lists solely in-frame clones and lacks some. The sample shows 100,000 to 150,000 clones, 55% to 75% of them seen only once. Sequenced input: PBMCs. Receptors originate from a human donor in good health.

The chain employs TRBV4-3 and TRBJ2-4; 7 bases are a match to TRBD1. V lost 0 bases to trimming and J lost 8 bases; unmatched junction nucleotides: 7. The V gene's germline CDR1 is LGHNA and CDR2 YSLEER. This CDR3 is built from 15 residues. CDR3 sequence: CASSQDRQGWDIQYF. CDR3 coding DNA: TGCGCCAGCAGCCAAGATCGACAGGGATGGGACATTCAGTACTTC.

The CDR3 region has the DNA TGTGCCAGTACCCTCCTCGAAAATACGGCAGGGGGAGAGACGATATATGGCTACACCTTC. It codes for CASTLLENTAGGETIYGYTF. The V and J genes are TRBV19 and TRBJ1-2; TRBD1 agrees at 7 bases. Germline V CDR1 and CDR2: LNHDA, SQIVND (reference sequence). The CDR3 is made up of 20 amino acids. The V and J ends lost 7 bases and 5 bases, in that order; junction bases with no gene match: 28.

V gene TRBV9 combines with J gene TRBJ2-5, with 9 bases lining up with TRBD1. Germline CDR1 reads SGDLS; CDR2 reads YYNGEE. V trimming: 3 bases; J trimming: 1 base; junction bases outside the gene matches: 10. The CDR3 sequence is 17 residues long. CDR3 nucleotide sequence: TGTGCCAGCAGCGCATCATCGAGGACAGGGGTCCAAGAGACCCAGTACTTC. Translation: CASSASSRTGVQETQYF.

The chain uses TRBV6-1 and TRBJ2-1; TRBD2 is a possible D gene (7 bases). The CDR3 totals 14 residues. Trimming took 5 bases from V and 7 from J, leaving 15 bases between them. The germline V gene encodes CDR1 MNHNS and CDR2 SASEGT. This CDR3 reads CASSWGGRRNEQFF. As DNA, the CDR3 is TGTGCCAGCAGTTGGGGGGGCAGAAGGAATGAGCAGTTCTTC.

This clone was observed a handful of times. This chain joins TRBV1 and TRBJ1-1; the D call in the table, TRBD1, was not verified against the DNA. TRBV1 is a documented pseudogene. This CDR3 spans 16 amino acids. The CDR3 region has the DNA TGCACCAGCAGCCAAGATAACAGCCTTATGAACACTGAAGCTTTCTTT. Protein sequence: CTSSQDNSLMNTEAFF.

This clone showed up just once. The J gene is TRBJ2-2, the V gene TRBV27; TRBD2 might be the D (6 bases). Germline loops: CDR1 MNHEY, CDR2 SMNVEV (reference sequence). The ends were cut back, 0 bases at V and 3 bases at J, with 8 bases in the middle. This CDR3 has 15 residues. CDR3: CASSLSWGDTGELFF. In DNA, the CDR3 is TGTGCCAGCAGTTTATCTTGGGGGGACACCGGGGAGCTGTTTTTT.

J is TRBJ2-7 and V is TRBV29-1; the D gene is possibly TRBD1 (5 bases). CDR3 length equals 13 residues. V was cut by 4 bases and J by 3 bases, with 13 bases left in between. Germline loops: CDR1 SQVTM, CDR2 ANQGSEA. For the CDR3, the DNA is TGCAGCGTTGTGGTCAGGGCCGGCTACGAGCAGTACTTC. Protein: CSVVVRAGYEQYF.

The chain joins TRBV30 to TRBJ1-5; weak D call: TRBD1 (5 bases). V lost 2 bases and J lost 5, with 16 bases in between. This CDR3 spans 15 amino acids. CDR1 is GTSNPN, CDR2 SVGIG, per germline (reference sequence). The CDR3 spells CAWSYGVTGDQPQHF. CDR3 coding DNA: TGTGCCTGGAGTTACGGGGTGACGGGGGATCAGCCCCAGCATTTT.

This rearrangement joins TRBV11-2 to TRBJ2-1; TRBD2 aligns across 10 bases. Germline CDR1 reads SGHAT; CDR2 reads FQNNGV. J was trimmed by 6 bases and V by 3 bases; bases with no gene match: 8. There are 16 residues in the CDR3. CDR3 amino acids: CASSLVSGRAGNEQFF. For the CDR3, the DNA is TGTGCCAGCAGCTTGGTGAGCGGGAGGGCCGGCAATGAGCAGTTCTTC.

The chain combines TRBV7-2 with TRBJ2-1, with D possibly matching TRBD2 (6 bases). The CDR3 covers 15 residues. Germline assignment: CDR1 SGHTA and CDR2 FQGNSA. Trimming took off 5 bases at V and 0 bases at J, with 11 bases between the two ends. This CDR3 reads CASSRDGSSYNEQFF. Written as DNA, the CDR3 is TGTGCCAGCAGCCGGGACGGGAGCTCCTACAATGAGCAGTTCTTC.

The rearrangement uses TRBV9 and TRBJ2-2, with a possible D match to TRBD2 (6 bases). The CDR3 spans 15 residues. Deletions cut 1 base from V and 4 bases from J, with 11 bases between. In germline, CDR1 is SGDLS, CDR2 YYNGEE. The CDR3 protein is CASSVLRESTGELFF. The DNA of the CDR3 is TGTGCCAGCAGCGTACTCCGGGAGAGCACCGGGGAGCTGTTTTTT.

This clone was counted between two and nine times. This chain links TRBV4-2 with TRBJ1-4; possible D gene TRBD1, 6 bases. The V end lost 0 bases, the J end lost 0 bases, and 14 bases lay between the germline ends. This CDR3 has 18 amino acids. Looked up from germline, CDR1 is LGHNA and CDR2 is YNFKEQ. CDR3 bases: TGTGCCAGCAGCCAAGAAGTTACGGCAGGGGCAACTAATGAAAAACTGTTTTTT. Translating it yields CASSQEVTAGATNEKLFF.

There are a few counts of this clone. The V and J genes are TRBV5-4 and TRBJ1-2; possible D gene TRBD1, 6 bases. Trimming took 0 bases from V and 2 from J, leaving 11 bases between them. Germline V gene data show CDR1 as SGHNT and CDR2 as YYREEE (reference sequence). The CDR3 runs 15 residues. CDR3 protein: CASSLGLDSNYGYTF. In DNA form, the CDR3 reads TGTGCCAGCAGCTTGGGGTTGGACAGCAACTATGGCTACACCTTC.

The chain recombines TRBV27 with TRBJ1-2, with TRBD1 identical over 7 bases. The germline V gene has CDR1 MNHEY and CDR2 SMNVEV (reference sequence). V trimming: 4 bases; J trimming: 2 bases; junction bases outside the gene matches: 7. CDR3 length: 15 amino acids. CDR3 region: CASSSGQTKNYGYTF. In DNA form, the CDR3 reads TGTGCCAGCAGTTCGGGACAGACGAAAAACTATGGCTACACCTTC.

This chain links TRBV7-3 with TRBJ1-1; no clear D. Germline V gene sequence: CDR1 SGHTA, CDR2 FQGTGA. The V end lost 0 bases, the J end lost 3 bases, and 11 bases lay between the germline ends. The CDR3 is 15 amino acids. CDR3 sequence reads: CASSLTRVPYTEAFF. For the CDR3, the DNA is TGTGCCAGCAGCTTAACGAGAGTCCCATACACTGAAGCTTTCTTT.

The chain uses TRBV4-3 and TRBJ1-3; tentative D call: TRBD1 (5 bases). The V gene lost 0 bases and the J gene lost 0 bases, with 9 bases spanning the gap. From germline, CDR1 is LGHNA and CDR2 YSLEER. This CDR3 comprises 16 residues. CDR3 nucleotides: TGCGCCAGCAGCCAAGAGCGGGGCGGCTCTGGAAACACCATATATTTT. This translates into CASSQERGGSGNTIYF.

The chain recombines TRBV5-1 with TRBJ2-1; D may be TRBD2 (5 bases). The CDR3 sequence is 16 residues long. Trimming removed 0 bases from V and 7 bases from J, with 17 bases in between. Germline CDR1 reads SGHRS; CDR2 reads YFSETQ. This CDR3 reads CASSLGPLTGKNEQFF. As DNA, the CDR3 is TGCGCCAGCAGCTTGGGACCTTTGACGGGAAAGAATGAGCAGTTCTTC.

The genes are TRBV5-4 and TRBJ1-3, with unresolved D. The V gene lost 0 bases and the J gene lost 3 bases, with 13 bases spanning the gap. Germline V CDR1 and CDR2: SGHNT, YYREEE (reference sequence). There are 16 residues in the CDR3. CDR3 in DNA: TGTGCCAGCAGCTTGGCCGGGTCCCGGGTTGGAAACACCATATATTTT. Its translation is CASSLAGSRVGNTIYF.

V is TRBV19 and J is TRBJ2-5; weak D call: TRBD1 (8 bases). CDR1 LNHDA and CDR2 SQIVND come from the germline V gene (reference sequence). V lost 3 bases and J 11 bases, leaving 25 bases between the germline ends. This CDR3 spans 16 amino acids. The DNA of the CDR3 is TGTGCCAGTAGTATTACGACGGGGCAGGGGGCGCGGGAGCAGTACTTC. Protein product: CASSITTGQGAREQYF.

This clone was observed once. V and J are TRBV4-3 and TRBJ2-5, with 9 bases matching TRBD2. Per germline, CDR1 LGHNA and CDR2 YSLEER. The length of the CDR3 is 18 residues. The ends lost 0 bases at V and 3 bases at J; junction bases unmatched: 11. The DNA of the CDR3 is TGCGCCAGCAGCCAAGAAGGGGCGGGGGGGCCCACAAAAGAGACCCAGTACTTC. Protein: CASSQEGAGGPTKETQYF.

The DNA for the CDR3 is TGTGCCAGCAGTCGGGGTAATAGCAATCAGCCCCAGCATTTT. It codes for CASSRGNSNQPQHF. The chain combines TRBV27 with TRBJ1-5; D unclear. The CDR3 runs to 14 residues. V was cut by 5 bases and J by 0 bases, with 8 bases left in between. Germline-derived CDR1 and CDR2 are MNHEY and SMNVEV (reference sequence).

The chain is built from TRBV5-5 and TRBJ2-6; D unclear. Germline CDR1 SGHKS, CDR2 YYEKEE (reference sequence). CDR3 length: 15 amino acids. V was clipped by 3 bases and J by 0 bases, with 7 bases between them. Here the CDR3 reads CASSSLVSGANVLTF. CDR3 nucleotide sequence: TGTGCCAGCAGCTCCCTCGTCTCTGGGGCCAACGTCCTGACTTTC.

This chain uses TRBV6-1 with TRBJ2-1; 9 bases align to TRBD1. Germline CDR1 is MNHNS and CDR2 is SASEGT. The CDR3 length is 14 residues. Trimming removed 8 bases from V and 5 bases from J; junction bases left unmatched: 7. CDR3 residues: CASRRGQGNNEQFF. The CDR3 nucleotides are TGTGCCAGCCGCCGAGGACAGGGGAACAATGAGCAGTTCTTC.

This chain uses TRBV10-3 with TRBJ1-1, with D unclear. Trimming removed 4 bases from V and 1 base from J, with 7 bases in between. The CDR3 has 13 amino acids. Germline V lookup: CDR1 ENHRY, CDR2 SYGVKD. Here the CDR3 DNA reads TGTGCCATCAGTGGAACAGAGAACACTGAAGCTTTCTTT. Encoded protein: CAISGTENTEAFF.